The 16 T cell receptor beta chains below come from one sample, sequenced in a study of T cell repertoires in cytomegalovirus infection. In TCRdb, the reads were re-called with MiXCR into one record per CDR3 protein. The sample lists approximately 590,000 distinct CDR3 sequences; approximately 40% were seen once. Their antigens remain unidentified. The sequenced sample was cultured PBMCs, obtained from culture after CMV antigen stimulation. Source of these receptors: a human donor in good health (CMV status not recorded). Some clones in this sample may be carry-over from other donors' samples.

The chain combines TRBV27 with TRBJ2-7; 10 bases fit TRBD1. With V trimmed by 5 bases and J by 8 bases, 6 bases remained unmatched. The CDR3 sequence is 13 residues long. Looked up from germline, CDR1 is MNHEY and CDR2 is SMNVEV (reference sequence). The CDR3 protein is CASSVTGGEKQYF. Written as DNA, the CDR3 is TGTGCCAGCAGTGTGACAGGGGGCGAAAAGCAGTACTTC.

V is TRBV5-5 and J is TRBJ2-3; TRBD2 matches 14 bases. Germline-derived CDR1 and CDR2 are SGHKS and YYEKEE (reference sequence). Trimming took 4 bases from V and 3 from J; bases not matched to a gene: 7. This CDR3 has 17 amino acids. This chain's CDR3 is CASSPRTSGGMTDTQYF. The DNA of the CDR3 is TGTGCCAGCAGCCCCAGGACTAGCGGGGGGATGACAGATACGCAGTATTTT. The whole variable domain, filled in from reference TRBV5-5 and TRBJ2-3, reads DAGVTQSPTHLIKTRGQQVTLRCSPISGHKSVSWYQQVLGQGPQFIFQYYEKEERGRGNFPDRFSARQFPNYSSELNVNALLLGDSALYLCASSPRTSGGMTDTQYFGPGTRLTVL.

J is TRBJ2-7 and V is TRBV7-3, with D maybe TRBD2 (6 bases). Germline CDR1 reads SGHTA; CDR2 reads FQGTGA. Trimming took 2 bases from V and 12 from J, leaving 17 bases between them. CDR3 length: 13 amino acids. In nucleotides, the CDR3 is TGTGCCAGCAGCTTAGAAACGGAGGGAGCTACGTACTTC. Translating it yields CASSLETEGATYF.

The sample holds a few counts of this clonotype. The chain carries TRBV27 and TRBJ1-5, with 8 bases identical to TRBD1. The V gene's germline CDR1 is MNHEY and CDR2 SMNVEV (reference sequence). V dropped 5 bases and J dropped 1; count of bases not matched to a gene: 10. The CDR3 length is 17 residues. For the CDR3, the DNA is TGTGCCAGCAGTCCCCGGACAGGGTTTCGGAGCAATCAGCCCCAGCATTTT. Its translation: CASSPRTGFRSNQPQHF.

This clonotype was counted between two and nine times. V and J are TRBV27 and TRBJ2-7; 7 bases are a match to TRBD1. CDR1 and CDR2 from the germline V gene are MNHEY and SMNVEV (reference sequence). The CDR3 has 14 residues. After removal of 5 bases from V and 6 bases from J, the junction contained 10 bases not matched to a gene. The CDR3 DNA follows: TGTGCCAGCAGTCGGACGACAGGGATGGTCGAGCAGTACTTC. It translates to CASSRTTGMVEQYF.

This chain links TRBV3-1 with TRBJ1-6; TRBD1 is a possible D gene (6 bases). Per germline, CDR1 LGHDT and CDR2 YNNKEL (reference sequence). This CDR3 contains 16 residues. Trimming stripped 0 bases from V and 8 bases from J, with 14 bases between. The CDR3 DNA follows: TGTGCCAGCAGCCAAGAATCCGGGGGGCCCTATTCACCCCTCCACTTT. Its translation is CASSQESGGPYSPLHF. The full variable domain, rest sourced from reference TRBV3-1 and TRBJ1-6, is DTAVSQTPKYLVTQMGNDKSIKCEQNLGHDTMYWYKQDSKKFLKIMFSYNNKELIINETVPNRFSPKSPDKAHLNLHINSLELGDSAVYFCASSQESGGPYSPLHFGNGTRLTVT.

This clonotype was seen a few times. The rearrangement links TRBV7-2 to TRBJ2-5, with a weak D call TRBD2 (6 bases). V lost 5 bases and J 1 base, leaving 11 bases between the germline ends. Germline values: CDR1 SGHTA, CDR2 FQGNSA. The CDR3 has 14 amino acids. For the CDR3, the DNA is TGTGCCAGCAGCAGACTAGGGCTCCAAGAGACCCAGTACTTC. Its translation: CASSRLGLQETQYF.

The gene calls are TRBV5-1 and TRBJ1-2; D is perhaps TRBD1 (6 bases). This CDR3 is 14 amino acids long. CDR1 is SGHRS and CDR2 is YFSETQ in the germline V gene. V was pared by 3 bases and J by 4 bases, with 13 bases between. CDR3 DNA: TGCGCCAGCAGCTCGAACAGGGCGGCCTATGGCTACACCTTC. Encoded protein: CASSSNRAAYGYTF. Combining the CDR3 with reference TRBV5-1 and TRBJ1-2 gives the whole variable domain KAGVTQTPRYLIKTRGQQVTLSCSPISGHRSVSWYQQTPGQGLQFLFEYFSETQRNKGNFPGRFSGRQFSNSRSEMNVSTLELGDSALYLCASSSNRAAYGYTFGSGTRLTVV.

For the CDR3, the DNA is TGTGCCAGCAGGCCTTCGGGAGCTTTGGAGACCCAGTACTTC. Amino acids: CASRPSGALETQYF. The chain employs TRBV7-6 and TRBJ2-5; a weak D match, TRBD2 (6 bases). From germline, CDR1 is SGHVS and CDR2 FNYEAQ. CDR3 size: 14 residues. Trimming shortened V by 6 bases and J by 5 bases, and 16 bases separated the two germline ends.

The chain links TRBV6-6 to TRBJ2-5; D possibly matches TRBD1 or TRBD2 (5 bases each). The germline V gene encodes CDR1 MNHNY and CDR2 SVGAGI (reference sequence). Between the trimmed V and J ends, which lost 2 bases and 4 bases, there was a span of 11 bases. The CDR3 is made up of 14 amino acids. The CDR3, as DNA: TGTGCCAGCAGTTACGAGGGGCGCCTAGAGACCCAGTACTTC. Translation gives CASSYEGRLETQYF.

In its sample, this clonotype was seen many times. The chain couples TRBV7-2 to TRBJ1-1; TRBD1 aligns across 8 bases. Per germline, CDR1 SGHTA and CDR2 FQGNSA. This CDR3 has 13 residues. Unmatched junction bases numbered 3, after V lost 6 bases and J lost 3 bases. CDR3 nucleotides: TGTGCCAGCAGGCGACAGGGGTACACTGAAGCTTTCTTT. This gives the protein CASRRQGYTEAFF.

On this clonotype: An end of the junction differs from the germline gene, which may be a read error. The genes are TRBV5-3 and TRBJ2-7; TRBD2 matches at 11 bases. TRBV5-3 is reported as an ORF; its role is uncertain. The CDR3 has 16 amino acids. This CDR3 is CASSSWTSGPINEQYF. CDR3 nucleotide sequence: TGTGCCAGCAGCTCCTGGACTAGCGGGCCTATAAACGAGCAGTACTTC.

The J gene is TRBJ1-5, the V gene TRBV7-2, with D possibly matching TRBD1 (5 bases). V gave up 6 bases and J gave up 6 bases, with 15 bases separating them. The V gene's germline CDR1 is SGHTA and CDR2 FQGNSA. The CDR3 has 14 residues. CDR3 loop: CASSVFQGSQPQHF. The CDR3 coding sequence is TGTGCCAGCAGTGTGTTTCAGGGCAGTCAGCCCCAGCATTTT.

This chain's CDR3 is CASRAEGGNTGELFF. The CDR3 DNA sequence: TGTGCCAGCAGGGCGGAGGGAGGAAACACCGGGGAGCTGTTTTTT. This sequence joins TRBV4-2 and TRBJ2-2; D is perhaps TRBD2 (6 bases). The CDR3 totals 15 residues. Germline CDR1 is LGHNA and CDR2 is YNFKEQ. The germline V and J ends were trimmed by 6 bases and 2 bases, with 13 bases remaining between them.

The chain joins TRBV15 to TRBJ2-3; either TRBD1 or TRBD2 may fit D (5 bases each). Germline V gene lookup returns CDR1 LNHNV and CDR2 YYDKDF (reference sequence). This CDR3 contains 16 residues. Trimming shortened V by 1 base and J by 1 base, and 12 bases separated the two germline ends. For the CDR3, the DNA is TGTGCCACCAGCAGAGGAAAGATGGGGGGCACAGATACGCAGTATTTT. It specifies CATSRGKMGGTDTQYF.

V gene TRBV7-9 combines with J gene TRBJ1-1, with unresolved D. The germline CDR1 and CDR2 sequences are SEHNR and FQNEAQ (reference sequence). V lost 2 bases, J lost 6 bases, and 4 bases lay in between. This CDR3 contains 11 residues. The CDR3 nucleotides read TGTGCCAGCAGCTTATACCCTGAAGCTTTCTTT. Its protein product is CASSLYPEAFF.